This T cell receptor (beta chain) was sequenced for a study of human T cells and chemical hapten exposure. With regard to this clonotype: No antigen is known for it.

TCRdb re-derived calls from the RACE reads in MiXCR, one entry per CDR3 protein. The sample contains approximately 74,000 distinct CDR3 sequences, approximately 32% of which appear only once. V was pared by 0 bases and J by 2 bases, with 11 bases between. Per the germline V gene, CDR1 is KGHSH and CDR2 is LQKENI. The CDR3 sequence is 15 residues long. Broader study findings: DPC sensitization produced no change in TCRs with frequency above 1 in 1000. A positive correlation with patch test score was found for PT1 expanded TCR counts.

The time point here: patch test 1, 2 weeks after DPC sensitization. Documented treatment: therapeutic diphenylcyclopropenone sensitization with weekly scalp DPC. This TCR was sampled from a man in his forties with alopecia areata. Some clones in this sample may be carry-over from other donors' samples. The chain combines TRBV18 with TRBJ2-7; D tentatively fits TRBD1 or TRBD2 (5 bases each). The sequenced sample was whole blood, obtained in connection with sensitization to the hapten diphenylcyclopropenone (DPC). The CDR3 loop reads CASSPPGPSAYEQYF. CDR3 DNA: TGTGCCAGCTCACCACCGGGACCGAGCGCCTACGAGCAGTACTTC.